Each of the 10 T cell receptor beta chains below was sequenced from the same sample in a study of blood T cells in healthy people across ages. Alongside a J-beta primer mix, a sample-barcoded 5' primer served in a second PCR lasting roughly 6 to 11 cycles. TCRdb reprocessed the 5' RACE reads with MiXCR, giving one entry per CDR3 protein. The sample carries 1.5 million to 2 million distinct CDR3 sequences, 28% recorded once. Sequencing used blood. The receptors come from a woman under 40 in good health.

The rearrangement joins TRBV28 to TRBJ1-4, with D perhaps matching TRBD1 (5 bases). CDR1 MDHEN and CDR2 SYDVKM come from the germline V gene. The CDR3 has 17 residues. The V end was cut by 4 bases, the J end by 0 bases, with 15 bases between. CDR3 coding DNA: TGTGCCAGCAGTTCAACAGGTAGAGGGTCAACTAATGAAAAACTGTTTTTT. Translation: CASSSTGRGSTNEKLFF.

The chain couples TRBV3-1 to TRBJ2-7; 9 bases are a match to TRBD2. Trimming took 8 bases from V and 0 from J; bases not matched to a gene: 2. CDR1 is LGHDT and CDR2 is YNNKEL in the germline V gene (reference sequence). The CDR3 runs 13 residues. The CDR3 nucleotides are TGTGCCAGCCTAGCGGGGAACTCCTACGAGCAGTACTTC. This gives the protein CASLAGNSYEQYF.

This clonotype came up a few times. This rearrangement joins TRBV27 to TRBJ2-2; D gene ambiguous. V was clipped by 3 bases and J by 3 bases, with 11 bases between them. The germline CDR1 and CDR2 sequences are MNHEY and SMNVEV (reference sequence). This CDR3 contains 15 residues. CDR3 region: CASSFGPEDTGELFF. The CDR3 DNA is TGTGCCAGCAGTTTCGGGCCAGAAGACACCGGGGAGCTGTTTTTT.

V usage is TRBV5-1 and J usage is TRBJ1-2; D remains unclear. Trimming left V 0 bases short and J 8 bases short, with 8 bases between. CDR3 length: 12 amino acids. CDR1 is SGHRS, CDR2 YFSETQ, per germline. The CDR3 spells CASSLGDLGYTF. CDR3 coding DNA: TGCGCCAGCAGCTTGGGTGATCTAGGCTACACCTTC.

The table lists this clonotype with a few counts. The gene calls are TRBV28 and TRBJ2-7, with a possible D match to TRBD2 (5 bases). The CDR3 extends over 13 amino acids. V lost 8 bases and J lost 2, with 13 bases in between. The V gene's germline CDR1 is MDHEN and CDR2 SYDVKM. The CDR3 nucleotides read TGTGCCAGCGCATATCCGGGGACCTACGAGCAGTACTTC. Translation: CASAYPGTYEQYF.

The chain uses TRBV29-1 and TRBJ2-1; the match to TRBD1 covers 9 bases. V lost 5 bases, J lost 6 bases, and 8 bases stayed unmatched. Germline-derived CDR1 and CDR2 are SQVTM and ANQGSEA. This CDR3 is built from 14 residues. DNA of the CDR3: TGCAGCGTTCACAGGGGGCCCCCTCGCAATGAGCAGTTCTTC. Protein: CSVHRGPPRNEQFF.

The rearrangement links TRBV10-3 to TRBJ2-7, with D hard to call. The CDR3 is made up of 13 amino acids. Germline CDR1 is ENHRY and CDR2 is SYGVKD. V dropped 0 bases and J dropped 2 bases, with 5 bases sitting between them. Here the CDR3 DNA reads TGTGCCATCAGTGAGTCTCCGACCTACGAGCAGTACTTC. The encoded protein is CAISESPTYEQYF.

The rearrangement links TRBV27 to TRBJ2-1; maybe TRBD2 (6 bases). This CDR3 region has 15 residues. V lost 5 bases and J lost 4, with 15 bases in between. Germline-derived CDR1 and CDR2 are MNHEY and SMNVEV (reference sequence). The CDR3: CASSIRDGTYNEQFF. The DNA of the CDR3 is TGTGCCAGCAGTATCCGGGACGGGACTTACAATGAGCAGTTCTTC.

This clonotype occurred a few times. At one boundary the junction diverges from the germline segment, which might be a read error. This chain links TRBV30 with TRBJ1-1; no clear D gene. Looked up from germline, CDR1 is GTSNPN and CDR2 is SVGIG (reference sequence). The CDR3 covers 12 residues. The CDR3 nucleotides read TGTGCTTGGAGTTCGGTGAGCACTGAAGCTTTCTTT. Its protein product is CAWSSVSTEAFF. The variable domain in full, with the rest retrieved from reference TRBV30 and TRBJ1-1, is SQTIHQWPATLVQPVGSPLSLECTVEGTSNPNLYWYRQAAGRGLQLLFYSVGIGQISSEVPQNLSASRPQDRQFILSSKKLLLSDSGFYLCAWSSVSTEAFFGQGTRLTVV.

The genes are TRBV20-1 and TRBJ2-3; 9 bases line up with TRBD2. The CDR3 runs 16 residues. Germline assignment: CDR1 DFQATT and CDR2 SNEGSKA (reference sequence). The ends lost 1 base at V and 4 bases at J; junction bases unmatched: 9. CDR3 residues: CSARAPVAGVPDTQYF. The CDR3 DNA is TGCAGTGCTAGAGCCCCTGTAGCGGGAGTTCCAGATACGCAGTATTTT.